This TCR beta chain is drawn from a study of CD8 T cells in Susac syndrome. This CDR3 is built from 18 residues. Trimming removed 5 bases from V and 0 bases from J; junction bases left unmatched: 14. Germline CDR1 MDHEN, CDR2 SYDVKM. This clonotype has only one observation. Antigen specificity is unknown. The RNA, about 0.45 to 1 ug, was put through reverse transcription using random hexamers. Multiplex PCR with immunoSEQ amplified the TCR beta CDR3 across 54 Vbeta and 13 Jbeta. TCRdb re-derived calls from the immunoSEQ multiplex PCR reads in MiXCR, one entry per CDR3 protein. The sample shows 250,000 to 300,000 distinct CDR3 sequences, roughly 85% of them seen only once. Regarding the study as a whole: Only a relatively small number of individuals were included in the TCR sequencing and HLA analysis.

CD8+ and CD4+ T cells from blood underwent TCR beta sequencing. Through negative isolation, CD4+ and CD8+ T cells were obtained, while TEMRA cells were enriched using FACS. V gene TRBV28 combines with J gene TRBJ2-5; 8 bases fit TRBD2. This receptor was taken from a human donor with multiple sclerosis. The sequencing sample was made of CD8+ T cells from PBMCs. CDR3 residues: CASSPRLGSGEYQETQYF. The CDR3, as DNA: TGTGCCAGCAGTCCCCGCCTCGGTAGCGGGGAGTACCAAGAGACCCAGTACTTC. Filled out from reference TRBV28 and TRBJ2-5, the complete variable domain reads DVKVTQSSRYLVKRTGEKVFLECVQDMDHENMFWYRQDPGLGLRLIYFSYDVKMKEKGDIPEGYSVSREKKERFSLILESASTNQTSMYLCASSPRLGSGEYQETQYFGPGTRLLVL.